This record looks at one TCR beta chain sequence and its context. Original processing notes: Estimates of nucleated cell counts were drawn from the amplification of reference gene primers. The method was immunoSEQ multiplex PCR; TCRdb's version includes in-frame clones alone and lacks a portion of them. That table furnishes V, J and clone size, whereas the DNA furnished D and trimming. Seen here are about 110,000 clones, around 89% observed once, and the top ten hold approximately 4.5%. The source of the sample is a study of blood T cell repertoires in COVID-19. The CDR3 loop spans 13 amino acids. Germline CDR1 MDHEN, CDR2 SYDVKM. The V end was cut by 9 bases, the J end by 2 bases, with 11 bases between.

This rearrangement joins TRBV28 to TRBJ2-1, with D hard to call. The receptor comes from a woman in her 50s with acute or convalescent COVID-19. The specimen was peripheral blood. The CDR3 spells CARAYYAYNEQFF. The DNA for the CDR3 is TGTGCCAGGGCCTACTACGCCTACAATGAGCAGTTCTTC.